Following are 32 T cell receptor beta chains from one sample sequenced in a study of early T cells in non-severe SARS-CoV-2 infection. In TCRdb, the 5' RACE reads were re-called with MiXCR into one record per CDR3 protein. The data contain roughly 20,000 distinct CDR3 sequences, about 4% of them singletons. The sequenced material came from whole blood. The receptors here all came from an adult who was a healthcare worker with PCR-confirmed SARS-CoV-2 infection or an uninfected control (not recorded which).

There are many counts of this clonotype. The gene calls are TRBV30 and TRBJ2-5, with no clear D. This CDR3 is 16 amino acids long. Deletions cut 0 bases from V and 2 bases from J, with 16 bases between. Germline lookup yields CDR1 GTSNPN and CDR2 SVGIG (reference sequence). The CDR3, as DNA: TGTGCCTGGAGTGTAAGTGAGTACGGCAAGCAAGAGACCCAGTACTTC. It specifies CAWSVSEYGKQETQYF. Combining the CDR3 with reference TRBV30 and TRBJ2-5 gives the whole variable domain SQTIHQWPATLVQPVGSPLSLECTVEGTSNPNLYWYRQAAGRGLQLLFYSVGIGQISSEVPQNLSASRPQDRQFILSSKKLLLSDSGFYLCAWSVSEYGKQETQYFGPGTRLLVL.

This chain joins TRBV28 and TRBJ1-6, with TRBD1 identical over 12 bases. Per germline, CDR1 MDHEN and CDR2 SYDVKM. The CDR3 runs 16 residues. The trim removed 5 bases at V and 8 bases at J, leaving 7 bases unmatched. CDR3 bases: TGTGCCAGCAGTACTCCCGGGACAGGGGGCGATTCACCCCTCCACTTT. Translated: CASSTPGTGGDSPLHF.

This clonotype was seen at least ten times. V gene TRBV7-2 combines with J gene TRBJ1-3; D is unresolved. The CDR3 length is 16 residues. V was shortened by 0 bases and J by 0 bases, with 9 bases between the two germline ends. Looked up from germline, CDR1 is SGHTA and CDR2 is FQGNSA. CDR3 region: CASSLAPVNSGNTIYF. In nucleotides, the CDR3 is TGTGCCAGCAGCTTAGCGCCGGTCAACTCTGGAAACACCATATATTTT.

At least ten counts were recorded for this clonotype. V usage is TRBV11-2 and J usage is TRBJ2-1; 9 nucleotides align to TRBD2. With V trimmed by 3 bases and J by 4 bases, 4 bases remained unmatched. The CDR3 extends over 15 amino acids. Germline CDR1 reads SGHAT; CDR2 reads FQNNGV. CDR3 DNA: TGTGCCAGCAGCTTCAGGCGGGGGGGATACAATGAGCAGTTCTTC. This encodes CASSFRRGGYNEQFF.

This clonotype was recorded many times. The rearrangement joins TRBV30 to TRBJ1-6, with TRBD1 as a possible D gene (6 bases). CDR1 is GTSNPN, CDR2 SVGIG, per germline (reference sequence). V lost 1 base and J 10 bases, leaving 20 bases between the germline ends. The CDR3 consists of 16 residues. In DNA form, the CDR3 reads TGTGCCTGGAGTGCAGACAGGCCCCTCCGCGGCTCACCCCTCCACTTT. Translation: CAWSADRPLRGSPLHF.

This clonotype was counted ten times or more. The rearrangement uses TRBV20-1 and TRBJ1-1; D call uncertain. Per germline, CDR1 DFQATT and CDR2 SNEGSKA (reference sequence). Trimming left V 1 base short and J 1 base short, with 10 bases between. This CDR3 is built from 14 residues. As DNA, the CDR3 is TGCAGTGCTAGAGCCGGTGAGGCGAACACTGAAGCTTTCTTT. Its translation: CSARAGEANTEAFF.

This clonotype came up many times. The CDR3 nucleotides are TGTGCCAGCAGCAGCAGGGGTGGAAGGACTGAAGCTTTCTTT. This translates into CASSSRGGRTEAFF. V and J are TRBV7-9 and TRBJ1-1; TRBD1 might be the D (6 bases). The CDR3 sequence is 14 residues long. Germline V gives CDR1 SEHNR, CDR2 FQNEAQ (reference sequence). V lost 5 bases to trimming and J lost 5 bases, with 15 bases between them.

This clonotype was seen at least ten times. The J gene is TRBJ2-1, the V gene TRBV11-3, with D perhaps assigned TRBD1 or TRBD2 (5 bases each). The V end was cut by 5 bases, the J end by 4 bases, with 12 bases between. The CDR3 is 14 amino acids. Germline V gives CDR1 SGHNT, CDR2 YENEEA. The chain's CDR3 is CASSPLGRYNEQFF. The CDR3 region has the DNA TGTGCCAGCAGCCCCCTGGGACGTTACAATGAGCAGTTCTTC.

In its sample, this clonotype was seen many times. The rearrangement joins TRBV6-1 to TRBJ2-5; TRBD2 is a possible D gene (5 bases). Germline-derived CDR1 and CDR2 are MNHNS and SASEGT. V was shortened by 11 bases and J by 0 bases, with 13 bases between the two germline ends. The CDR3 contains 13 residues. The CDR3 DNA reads TGTGCCGGCCACTCGGGGTACCAAGAGACCCAGTACTTC. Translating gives CAGHSGYQETQYF.

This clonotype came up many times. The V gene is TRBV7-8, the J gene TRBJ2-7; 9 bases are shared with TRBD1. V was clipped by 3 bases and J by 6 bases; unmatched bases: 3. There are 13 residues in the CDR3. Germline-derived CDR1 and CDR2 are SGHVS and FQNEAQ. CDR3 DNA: TGTGCCAGCAGCTTGGGACAGGGCACCGAGCAGTACTTC. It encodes CASSLGQGTEQYF. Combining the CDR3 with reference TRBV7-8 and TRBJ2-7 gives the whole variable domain GAGVSQSPRYKVAKRGQDVALRCDPISGHVSLFWYQQALGQGPEFLTYFQNEAQLDKSGLPSDRFFAERPEGSVSTLKIQRTQQEDSAVYLCASSLGQGTEQYFGPGTRLTVT.

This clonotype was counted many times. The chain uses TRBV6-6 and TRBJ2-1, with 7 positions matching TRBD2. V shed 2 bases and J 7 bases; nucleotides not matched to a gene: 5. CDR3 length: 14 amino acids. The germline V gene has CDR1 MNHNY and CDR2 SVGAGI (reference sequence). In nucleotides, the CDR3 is TGTGCCAGCAGTTACGAGACTAGCACTAATGAGCAGTTCTTC. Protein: CASSYETSTNEQFF.

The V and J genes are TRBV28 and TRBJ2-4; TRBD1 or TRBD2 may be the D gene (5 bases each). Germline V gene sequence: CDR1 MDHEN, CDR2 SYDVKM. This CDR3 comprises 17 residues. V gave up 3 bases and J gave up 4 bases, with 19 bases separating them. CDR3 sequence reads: CASSFDLPGGAKNIQYF. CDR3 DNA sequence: TGTGCCAGCAGTTTTGACCTACCTGGGGGTGCGAAAAACATTCAGTACTTC.

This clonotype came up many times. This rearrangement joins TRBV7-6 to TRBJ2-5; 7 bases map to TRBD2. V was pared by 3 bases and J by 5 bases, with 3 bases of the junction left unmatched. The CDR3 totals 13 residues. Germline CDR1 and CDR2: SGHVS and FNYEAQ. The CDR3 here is CASSLWRGETQYF. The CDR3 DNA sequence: TGTGCCAGCAGCTTGTGGCGGGGGGAGACCCAGTACTTC.

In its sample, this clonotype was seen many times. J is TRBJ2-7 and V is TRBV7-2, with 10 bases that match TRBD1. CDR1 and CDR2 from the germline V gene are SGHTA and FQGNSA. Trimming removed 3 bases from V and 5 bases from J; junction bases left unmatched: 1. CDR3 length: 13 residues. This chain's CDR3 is CASSLTGGNEQYF. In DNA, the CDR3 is TGTGCCAGCAGCTTGACAGGGGGCAACGAGCAGTACTTC.

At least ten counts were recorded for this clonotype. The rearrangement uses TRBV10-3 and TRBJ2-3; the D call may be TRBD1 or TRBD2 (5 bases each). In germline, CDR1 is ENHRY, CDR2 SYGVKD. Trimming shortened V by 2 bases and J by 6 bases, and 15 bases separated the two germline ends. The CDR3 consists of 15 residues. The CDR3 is CAISEVGAQQDTQYF. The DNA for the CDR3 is TGTGCCATCAGTGAGGTCGGGGCCCAGCAGGATACGCAGTATTTT.

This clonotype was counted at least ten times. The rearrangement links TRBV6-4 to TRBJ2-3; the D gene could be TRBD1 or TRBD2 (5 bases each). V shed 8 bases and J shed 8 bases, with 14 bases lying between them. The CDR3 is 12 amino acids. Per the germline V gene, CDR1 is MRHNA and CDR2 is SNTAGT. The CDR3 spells CASGQPEGTQYF. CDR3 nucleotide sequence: TGTGCCAGCGGACAACCCGAGGGTACGCAGTATTTT.

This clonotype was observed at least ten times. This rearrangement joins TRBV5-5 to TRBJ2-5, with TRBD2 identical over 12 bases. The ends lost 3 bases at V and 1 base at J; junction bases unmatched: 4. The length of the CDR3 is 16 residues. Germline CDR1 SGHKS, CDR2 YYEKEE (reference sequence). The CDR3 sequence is CASSYGLAGIQETQYF. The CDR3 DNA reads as TGTGCCAGCAGCTACGGACTAGCGGGAATCCAAGAGACCCAGTACTTC. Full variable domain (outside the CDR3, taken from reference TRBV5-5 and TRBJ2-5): DAGVTQSPTHLIKTRGQQVTLRCSPISGHKSVSWYQQVLGQGPQFIFQYYEKEERGRGNFPDRFSARQFPNYSSELNVNALLLGDSALYLCASSYGLAGIQETQYFGPGTRLLVL.

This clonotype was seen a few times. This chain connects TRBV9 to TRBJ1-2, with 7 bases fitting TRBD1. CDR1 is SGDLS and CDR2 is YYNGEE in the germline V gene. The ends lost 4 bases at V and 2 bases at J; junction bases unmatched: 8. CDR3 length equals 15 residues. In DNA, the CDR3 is TGTGCCAGCAGCCCAGAGAGGGGACAGAACTATGGCTACACCTTC. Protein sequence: CASSPERGQNYGYTF.

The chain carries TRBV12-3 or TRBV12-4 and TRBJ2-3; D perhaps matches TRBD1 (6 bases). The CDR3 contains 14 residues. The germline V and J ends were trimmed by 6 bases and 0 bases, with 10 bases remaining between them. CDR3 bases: TGTGCCAGCAGCCCGGACAGAAGCACAGATACGCAGTATTTT. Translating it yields CASSPDRSTDTQYF.

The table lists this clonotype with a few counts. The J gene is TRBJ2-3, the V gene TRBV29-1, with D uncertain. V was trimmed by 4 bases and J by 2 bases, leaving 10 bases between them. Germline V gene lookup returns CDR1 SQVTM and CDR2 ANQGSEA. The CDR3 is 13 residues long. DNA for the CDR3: TGCAGCGTTGTTTATGTGGCCACAGATACGCAGTATTTT. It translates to CSVVYVATDTQYF.

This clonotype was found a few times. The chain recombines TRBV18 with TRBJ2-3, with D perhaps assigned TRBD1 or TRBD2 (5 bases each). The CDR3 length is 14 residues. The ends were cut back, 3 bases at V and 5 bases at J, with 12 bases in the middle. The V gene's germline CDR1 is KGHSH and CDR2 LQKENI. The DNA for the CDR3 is TGTGCCAGCTCACCTTGGCAGGGAGTAGATACGCAGTATTTT. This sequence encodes CASSPWQGVDTQYF.

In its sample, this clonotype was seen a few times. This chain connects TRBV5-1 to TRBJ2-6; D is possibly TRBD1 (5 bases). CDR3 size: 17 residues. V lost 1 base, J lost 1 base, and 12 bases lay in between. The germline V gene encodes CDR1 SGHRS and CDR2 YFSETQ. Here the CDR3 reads CASSLTISGSGANVLTF. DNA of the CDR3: TGCGCCAGCAGCTTGACCATTTCAGGGTCTGGGGCCAACGTCCTGACTTTC.

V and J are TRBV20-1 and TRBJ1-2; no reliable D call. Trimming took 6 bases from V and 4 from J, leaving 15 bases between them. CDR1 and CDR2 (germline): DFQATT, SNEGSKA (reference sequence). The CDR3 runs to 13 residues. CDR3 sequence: CSATRGRTYGYTF. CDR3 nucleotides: TGCAGTGCGACACGTGGAAGAACCTATGGCTACACCTTC.

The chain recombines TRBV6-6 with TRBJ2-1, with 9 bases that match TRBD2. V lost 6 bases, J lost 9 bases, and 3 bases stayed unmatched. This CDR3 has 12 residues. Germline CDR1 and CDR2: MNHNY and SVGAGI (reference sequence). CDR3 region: CASRTSGGEQFF. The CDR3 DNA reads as TGTGCCAGCAGGACTAGCGGCGGTGAGCAGTTCTTC.

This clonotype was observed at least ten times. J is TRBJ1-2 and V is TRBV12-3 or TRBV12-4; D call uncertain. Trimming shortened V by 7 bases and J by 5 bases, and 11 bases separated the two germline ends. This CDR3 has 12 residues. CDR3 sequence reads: CASTQSGYGYTF. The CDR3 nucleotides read TGTGCCAGCACCCAGTCTGGGTATGGCTACACCTTC.

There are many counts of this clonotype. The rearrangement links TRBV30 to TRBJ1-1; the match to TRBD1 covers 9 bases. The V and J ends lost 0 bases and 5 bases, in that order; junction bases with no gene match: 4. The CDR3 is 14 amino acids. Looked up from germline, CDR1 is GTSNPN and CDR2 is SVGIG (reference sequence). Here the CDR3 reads CAWSVEDRGTEAFF. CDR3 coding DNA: TGTGCCTGGAGTGTCGAGGACAGGGGAACTGAAGCTTTCTTT.

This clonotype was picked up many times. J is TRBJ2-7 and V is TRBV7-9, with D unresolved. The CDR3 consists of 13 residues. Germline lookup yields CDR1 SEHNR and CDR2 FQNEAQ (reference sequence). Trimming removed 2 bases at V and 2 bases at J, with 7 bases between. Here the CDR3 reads CASSLNSAYEQYF. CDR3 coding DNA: TGTGCCAGCAGCTTAAACAGTGCCTACGAGCAGTACTTC. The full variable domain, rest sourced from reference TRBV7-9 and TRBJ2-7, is DTGVSQNPRHKITKRGQNVTFRCDPISEHNRLYWYRQTLGQGPEFLTYFQNEAQLEKSRLLSDRFSAERPKGSFSTLEIQRTEQGDSAMYLCASSLNSAYEQYFGPGTRLTVT.

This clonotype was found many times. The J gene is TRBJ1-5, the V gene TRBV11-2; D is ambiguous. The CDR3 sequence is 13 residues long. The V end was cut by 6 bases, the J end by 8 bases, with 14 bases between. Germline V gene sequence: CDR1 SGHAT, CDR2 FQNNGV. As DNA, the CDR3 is TGTGCCAGCAGTCCGAGTCCCCAGGAGCCCCAGCATTTT. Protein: CASSPSPQEPQHF.

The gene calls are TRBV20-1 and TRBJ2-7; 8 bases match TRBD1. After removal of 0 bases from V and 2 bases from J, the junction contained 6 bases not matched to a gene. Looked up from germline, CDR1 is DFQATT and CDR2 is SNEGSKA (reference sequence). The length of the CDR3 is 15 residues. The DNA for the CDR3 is TGCAGTGCTAGAGACCGGACAGGGCATCCCTACGAGCAGTACTTC. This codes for CSARDRTGHPYEQYF.

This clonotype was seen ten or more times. The CDR3 loop reads CASSWVLAGGRQYF. The CDR3 DNA follows: TGCGCCAGCAGCTGGGTCCTAGCGGGGGGTCGGCAGTACTTC. V gene TRBV5-1 combines with J gene TRBJ2-7; 11 bases map to TRBD2. This CDR3 has 14 amino acids. Germline CDR1 SGHRS, CDR2 YFSETQ. With 3 bases clipped from V and 9 bases from J, the junction kept 8 bases outside the gene matches.

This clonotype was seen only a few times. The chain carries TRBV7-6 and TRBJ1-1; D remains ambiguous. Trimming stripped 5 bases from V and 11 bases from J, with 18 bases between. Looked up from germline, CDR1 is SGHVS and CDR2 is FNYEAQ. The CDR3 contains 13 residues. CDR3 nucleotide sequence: TGTGCCAGCAGCCCAGCGGTATCAAGGCGGGCTTTCTTT. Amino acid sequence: CASSPAVSRRAFF.

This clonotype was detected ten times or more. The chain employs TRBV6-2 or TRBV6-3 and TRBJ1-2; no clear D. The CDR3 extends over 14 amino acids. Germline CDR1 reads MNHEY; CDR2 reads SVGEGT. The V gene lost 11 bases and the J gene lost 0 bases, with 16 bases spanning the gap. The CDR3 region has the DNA TGTGCCTCCAGAGGCGGCTCTCCTAACTATGGCTACACCTTC. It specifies CASRGGSPNYGYTF.